These T cell receptor beta chains were read from a single sample in a study of cytomegalovirus exposure and HLA in healthy donors. Clones were read by immunoSEQ multiplex PCR, and TCRdb kept only the in-frame ones, dropping some. The table lists roughly 180,000 clones, roughly 84% of them singletons. Sequencing input: PBMCs. The receptors were gathered from a man between 25 and 39 years old in good health and CMV-seronegative. The CDR3 runs from the conserved cysteine through the conserved F or W. A D gene is named only where the DNA matches it firmly.

j_gene: TRBJ2-3; v_gene: TRBV7-9; d_gene: TRBD2; CDR3aa: CASSLSLAGSSTDTQYF
j_gene: TRBJ2-7; v_gene: TRBV9; d_gene: TRBD2; CDR3aa: CASSVGLAENYEQYF
j_gene: TRBJ2-7; v_gene: TRBV11-3; d_gene: NA; CDR3aa: CASSSPLWMAGNAYEQYF
j_gene: TRBJ1-1; v_gene: TRBV2; d_gene: NA; CDR3aa: CASSVWSSEAFF
j_gene: TRBJ2-2; v_gene: TRBV21-1; d_gene: NA; CDR3aa: CASSKEAGGRRTGELFF
j_gene: TRBJ1-4; v_gene: TRBV4-1; d_gene: TRBD1; CDR3aa: CASSLQGDQLFF
j_gene: TRBJ1-1; v_gene: TRBV23-1; d_gene: NA; CDR3aa: CASTPRDEAFF
j_gene: TRBJ1-1; v_gene: TRBV7-9; d_gene: NA; CDR3aa: CASSQRGRGNTEAFF
j_gene: TRBJ2-5; v_gene: TRBV15; d_gene: NA; CDR3aa: CATSRSGLSETQYF
j_gene: TRBJ2-3; v_gene: TRBV7-8; d_gene: TRBD2; CDR3aa: CASSSITSGTDTQYF
j_gene: TRBJ2-7; v_gene: TRBV10-2; d_gene: TRBD2; CDR3aa: CATQRELYEQYF
j_gene: TRBJ2-7; v_gene: TRBV30; d_gene: NA; CDR3aa: CACAEQGWYEQYF
j_gene: TRBJ1-4; v_gene: TRBV7-9; d_gene: TRBD1; CDR3aa: CASSLGAGGRFEKLFF
j_gene: TRBJ2-1; v_gene: TRBV18; d_gene: NA; CDR3aa: CASSRLRDKLVFGGEQFF
j_gene: TRBJ1-2; v_gene: TRBV5-4; d_gene: NA; CDR3aa: CASSPFSGSQGYTF
j_gene: TRBJ2-5; v_gene: TRBV5-1; d_gene: TRBD1; CDR3aa: CASNSGTGEETQYF
j_gene: TRBJ2-7; v_gene: TRBV2; d_gene: TRBD2; CDR3aa: CASSPLGLAVQSIEQYF
j_gene: TRBJ1-1; v_gene: TRBV5-5; d_gene: NA; CDR3aa: CASSTSGGGGTEAFF
j_gene: TRBJ1-2; v_gene: TRBV19; d_gene: TRBD1; CDR3aa: CASSNRGRYGYTF
j_gene: TRBJ2-7; v_gene: TRBV7-2; d_gene: NA; CDR3aa: CVSSRDNSYEQYF
j_gene: TRBJ1-5; v_gene: TRBV19; d_gene: NA; CDR3aa: CASSIAGASNQPQHF
j_gene: TRBJ2-1; v_gene: TRBV27; d_gene: NA; CDR3aa: CASSFGQTTYNEQFF
j_gene: TRBJ2-2; v_gene: TRBV6-6; d_gene: NA; CDR3aa: CASSRRESTGELFF
j_gene: TRBJ1-3; v_gene: TRBV10-2; d_gene: NA; CDR3aa: CASSVDRSGNTIYF
j_gene: TRBJ2-1; v_gene: TRBV30; d_gene: TRBD1; CDR3aa: CAWSVGQGLYNEQFF
j_gene: TRBJ1-2; v_gene: TRBV5-1; d_gene: TRBD1; CDR3aa: CASSPRGDGYTF
j_gene: TRBJ2-3; v_gene: TRBV5-1; d_gene: NA; CDR3aa: CASSLEGEIDTQYF
j_gene: TRBJ2-1; v_gene: TRBV6-1; d_gene: NA; CDR3aa: CASSGDIGRSYNEQFF
j_gene: TRBJ2-1; v_gene: TRBV9; d_gene: TRBD1; CDR3aa: CASSVGTGFFDEQFF
j_gene: TRBJ1-2; v_gene: TRBV7-9; d_gene: NA; CDR3aa: CASSLIAGGATSGYTF
j_gene: TRBJ1-2; v_gene: TRBV19; d_gene: TRBD1; CDR3aa: CASSIAEGAGYGYTF
j_gene: TRBJ1-5; v_gene: TRBV18; d_gene: NA; CDR3aa: CASSPSIGGMSQPQHF
j_gene: TRBJ2-2; v_gene: TRBV14; d_gene: NA; CDR3aa: CASSLTEAGALNGELFF
j_gene: TRBJ1-1; v_gene: TRBV30; d_gene: TRBD1; CDR3aa: CAWSASGTGFVDTEAFF
j_gene: TRBJ2-5; v_gene: TRBV18; d_gene: TRBD1; CDR3aa: CASSQYGTGGYETQYF
j_gene: TRBJ1-5; v_gene: TRBV2; d_gene: TRBD1; CDR3aa: CASNERGQGYQPQHF
j_gene: TRBJ2-7; v_gene: TRBV14; d_gene: TRBD1; CDR3aa: CASSHGAFPGTGRYEQYF
j_gene: TRBJ2-7; v_gene: TRBV19; d_gene: NA; CDR3aa: CASANSGYSYEQYF
j_gene: TRBJ1-2; v_gene: TRBV29-1; d_gene: NA; CDR3aa: CSVGVRVANYGYTF
j_gene: TRBJ1-5; v_gene: TRBV18; d_gene: NA; CDR3aa: CASSPRRSQGMGNQPQHF
j_gene: TRBJ1-4; v_gene: TRBV7-9; d_gene: TRBD1; CDR3aa: CASSSTGPGVKLFF